This TCR beta chain came from a study of beta chain features in type 1 diabetes. This clone was found a few times. The study reverse transcribed the entire isolated RNA, so it sequenced expressed TCRB transcripts. Clones were sequenced by immunoSEQ multiplex PCR, and TCRdb holds only the in-frame ones, with some missing. This table holds 360,000 or so clones, roughly a fifth found once. The CDR3 has 16 residues. Germline trimming cut 2 bases from V and 6 bases from J; bases unmatched to any gene: 12. The V gene's germline CDR1 is SGHTA and CDR2 FQGNSA. V gene TRBV7-2 combines with J gene TRBJ2-7, with TRBD2 matching over 8 bases. This clonotype was sampled from a woman under 30 in good health. The sample comprised naive CD4+ T cells from blood. The CDR3 coding sequence is TGTGCCAGCAGCTTAACGGGAGGGCTTCCTCTACGCGAGCAGTACTTC. This codes for CASSLTGGLPLREQYF.